Below are 25 T cell receptor beta chains sequenced from a single sample in a study of control samples from healthy donors and cancer patients. The table came from immunoSEQ multiplex PCR; TCRdb's copy has only in-frame clones and leaves some out. The table includes 110,000 to 150,000 clones, 91% detected once. The sample taken for sequencing was blood. These receptor sequences come from a man between 18 and 29 years old in good health.

J is TRBJ2-3 and V is TRBV6-5, with 7 bases that match TRBD2. V dropped 6 bases and J dropped 0; count of bases not matched to a gene: 3. The V gene's germline CDR1 is MNHEY and CDR2 SVGAGI. The CDR3 runs 14 residues. CDR3 residues: CASSLTSSTDTQYF. DNA for the CDR3: TGTGCCAGCAGCTTGACTAGCAGCACAGATACGCAGTATTTT.

J is TRBJ2-7 and V is TRBV4-1, with 9 bases fitting TRBD1. Germline trimming cut 0 bases from V and 5 bases from J; bases unmatched to any gene: 5. CDR1 is MGHRA, CDR2 YSYEKL, per germline. This CDR3 region has 15 residues. Written as DNA, the CDR3 is TGCGCCAGCAGCCAAGATACGGGACAGGGTGACGAGCAGTACTTC. Amino acid sequence: CASSQDTGQGDEQYF.

The chain uses TRBV3-1 (or the pseudogene TRBV3-2) and TRBJ2-3, with 9 bases fitting TRBD2. Trimming removed 0 bases from V and 4 bases from J; junction bases left unmatched: 11. Germline V gene lookup returns CDR1 LGHDT and CDR2 YNNKEL (reference sequence). The CDR3 contains 18 residues. The chain's CDR3 is CASSQDELVAGASDTQYF. In nucleotides, the CDR3 is TGTGCCAGCAGCCAAGATGAGTTGGTAGCGGGGGCTTCAGATACGCAGTATTTT.

Comment on this clone: Additional DNA sequences in this sample encode the identical CDR3. The CDR3 bases are TGCGCCAGCAGCCTGACAGGGCACGGCTACACCTTC. Protein product: CASSLTGHGYTF. The chain carries TRBV5-1 and TRBJ1-2; TRBD1 agrees at 7 bases. The CDR3 has 12 amino acids. The trim removed 4 bases at V and 8 bases at J, leaving 5 bases unmatched. The germline V gene has CDR1 SGHRS and CDR2 YFSETQ.

This clone appeared once. The chain employs TRBV5-6 and TRBJ1-2; 8 bases line up with TRBD1. The CDR3 contains 13 residues. V shed 6 bases, J shed 6 bases, and the junction held 7 bases outside the gene matches. Germline CDR1 SGHDT, CDR2 YYEEEE. The CDR3 reads CASNGQGMDGYTF. In nucleotides, the CDR3 is TGTGCCAGCAACGGACAGGGAATGGATGGCTACACCTTC.

This clone came up once. The chain uses TRBV4-1 and TRBJ1-2, with D possibly being TRBD1 (5 bases). Trimming pared 4 bases from V and 2 bases from J, leaving 8 bases between. CDR3 length: 13 residues. Per the germline V gene, CDR1 is MGHRA and CDR2 is YSYEKL. The CDR3 is CASSLQGNYGYTF. Written as DNA, the CDR3 is TGCGCCAGCAGCCTTCAGGGCAACTATGGCTACACCTTC.

The chain combines TRBV27 with TRBJ2-5, with TRBD2 identical over 14 bases. The CDR3 totals 17 residues. Trimming at V came to 9 bases and at J to 2 bases, leaving 11 bases not matched to a gene. Germline V lookup: CDR1 MNHEY, CDR2 SMNVEV (reference sequence). The CDR3: CASSSGLAGVPQETQYF. DNA of the CDR3: TGTGCCAGTTCCTCGGGACTAGCGGGGGTACCGCAAGAGACCCAGTACTTC.

This clone is a singleton in its sample. This rearrangement joins TRBV10-1 to TRBJ2-5, with 10 bases identical to TRBD2. Germline CDR1 and CDR2: WNHNN and SYGVQD (reference sequence). CDR3 length: 16 residues. V shed 6 bases, J shed 5 bases, and the junction held 12 bases outside the gene matches. The CDR3 coding sequence is TGCGCCAGCAGGGAAGGGCCGTTACTAGCGGGGGAGACCCAGTACTTC. Translated: CASREGPLLAGETQYF.

V gene TRBV6-5 combines with J gene TRBJ2-1; 15 bases align to TRBD2. J lost 7 bases, V lost 5 bases, and 3 bases had no gene match. The CDR3 covers 15 residues. Germline V gene sequence: CDR1 MNHEY, CDR2 SVGAGI. The CDR3 region is CASSPGTSGGNEQFF. CDR3 nucleotide sequence: TGTGCCAGCAGTCCCGGGACTAGCGGGGGGAATGAGCAGTTCTTC.

This sequence joins TRBV4-2 and TRBJ2-7; 9 nucleotides line up with TRBD1. CDR1 and CDR2 (germline): LGHNA, YNFKEQ. The CDR3 covers 15 residues. With V trimmed by 1 base and J by 4 bases, 5 bases remained unmatched. CDR3 nucleotides: TGTGCCAGCAGCCAAGTAATGGGACAGGGTTACGAGCAGTACTTC. This encodes CASSQVMGQGYEQYF.

This chain uses TRBV18 with TRBJ1-1; D not certain. Germline V CDR1 and CDR2: KGHSH, LQKENI. Trimming took off 5 bases at V and 1 base at J, with 8 bases between the two ends. This CDR3 region has 13 residues. The DNA for the CDR3 is TGTGCCAGCTCAATTACACCGAACACTGAAGCTTTCTTT. It specifies CASSITPNTEAFF. The variable domain in full, completed from reference TRBV18 and TRBJ1-1, reads NAGVMQNPRHLVRRRGQEARLRCSPMKGHSHVYWYRQLPEEGLKFMVYLQKENIIDESGMPKERFSAEFPKEGPSILRIQQVVRGDSAAYFCASSITPNTEAFFGQGTRLTVV.

This chain connects TRBV25-1 to TRBJ2-3; TRBD1 aligns across 9 bases. Per the germline V gene, CDR1 is MGHDK and CDR2 is SYGVNS. The CDR3 contains 14 residues. Trimming at V came to 2 bases and at J to 6 bases, leaving 3 bases not matched to a gene. The CDR3 is CASSETGGMDTQYF. DNA of the CDR3: TGTGCCAGCAGTGAAACAGGGGGCATGGATACGCAGTATTTT.

The chain uses TRBV7-7 and TRBJ1-1, with TRBD1 identical over 7 bases. This CDR3 contains 16 residues. Germline V gene sequence: CDR1 SSHAT, CDR2 FNYEAQ (reference sequence). Germline trimming cut 2 bases from V and 0 bases from J; bases unmatched to any gene: 6. The CDR3 is CASSLWTGEMNTEAFF. The CDR3 DNA sequence: TGTGCCAGCAGCTTATGGACAGGAGAGATGAACACTGAAGCTTTCTTT. Full variable domain (missing parts from reference TRBV7-7 and TRBJ1-1): GAGVSQSPRYKVTKRGQDVTLRCDPISSHATLYWYQQALGQGPEFLTYFNYEAQPDKSGLPSDRFSAERPEGSISTLTIQRTEQRDSAMYRCASSLWTGEMNTEAFFGQGTRLTVV.

The chain recombines TRBV3-1 (or the pseudogene TRBV3-2) with TRBJ1-1; perhaps TRBD1 as D (6 bases). V gave up 2 bases and J gave up 5 bases, with 18 bases separating them. The CDR3 is made up of 16 amino acids. The V gene's germline CDR1 is LGHDT and CDR2 YNNKEL (reference sequence). The CDR3 sequence is CASSQLSQGLGTEAFF. The CDR3 coding sequence is TGTGCCAGCAGCCAATTATCTCAGGGGCTGGGAACTGAAGCTTTCTTT.

The chain uses TRBV6-6 and TRBJ1-4; 9 nucleotides match TRBD1. The V and J ends lost 5 bases and 8 bases, in that order; junction bases with no gene match: 3. The CDR3 totals 13 residues. Germline V gene data show CDR1 as MNHNY and CDR2 as SVGAGI (reference sequence). The CDR3 spells CASSPTGGEKLFF. The CDR3 region has the DNA TGTGCCAGCAGTCCTACAGGGGGCGAAAAACTGTTTTTT.

The chain couples TRBV7-2 to TRBJ1-3, with 7 bases matching TRBD1. Trimming removed 3 bases from V and 7 bases from J; junction bases left unmatched: 0. The germline gives CDR1 SGHTA, CDR2 FQGNSA. The CDR3 length is 12 residues. This chain's CDR3 is CASSLTGNTIYF. The DNA of the CDR3 is TGTGCCAGCAGCTTGACAGGGAACACCATATATTTT.

V gene TRBV5-6 combines with J gene TRBJ2-7; D perhaps matches TRBD2 (6 bases). V lost 0 bases to trimming and J lost 2 bases, with 12 bases between them. In germline, CDR1 is SGHDT, CDR2 YYEEEE. The length of the CDR3 is 15 residues. This CDR3 reads CASSLGVSGTYEQYF. In DNA, the CDR3 is TGTGCCAGCAGCTTGGGTGTTAGCGGAACCTACGAGCAGTACTTC.

The chain recombines TRBV6-6 with TRBJ2-3; possibly TRBD2 for D (6 bases). This CDR3 spans 16 amino acids. V shed 5 bases and J shed 1 base, with 16 bases lying between them. Germline V gene lookup returns CDR1 MNHNY and CDR2 SVGAGI (reference sequence). DNA of the CDR3: TGTGCCAGCAGTACCCGGGACTCCCGGGGCACAGATACGCAGTATTTT. It yields the protein CASSTRDSRGTDTQYF.

The chain has TRBV28 and TRBJ2-7; TRBD1 matches at 7 bases. Losses at the gene ends were 6 bases for V and 4 bases for J; bases not matched to a gene: 3. This CDR3 has 12 residues. Germline V CDR1 and CDR2: MDHEN, SYDVKM. The CDR3 DNA reads TGTGCCAGCAGCAGACAGGGTTACGAGCAGTACTTC. Its protein is CASSRQGYEQYF. The whole variable domain, filled in from reference TRBV28 and TRBJ2-7, reads DVKVTQSSRYLVKRTGEKVFLECVQDMDHENMFWYRQDPGLGLRLIYFSYDVKMKEKGDIPEGYSVSREKKERFSLILESASTNQTSMYLCASSRQGYEQYFGPGTRLTVT.

In DNA, the CDR3 is TGTGCCACCAGCAGACAAGACAGGGTAGGCACTGAAGCTTTCTTT. Translation: CATSRQDRVGTEAFF. V gene TRBV15 combines with J gene TRBJ1-1, with 7 bases that match TRBD1. The CDR3 runs 15 residues. J was trimmed by 4 bases and V by 2 bases; bases with no gene match: 7. Per germline, CDR1 LNHNV and CDR2 YYDKDF (reference sequence).

The rearrangement links TRBV4-1 to TRBJ2-7, with 8 nucleotides matching TRBD2. Trimming at V came to 1 base and at J to 2 bases, leaving 10 bases not matched to a gene. CDR3 length: 17 amino acids. The germline CDR1 and CDR2 sequences are MGHRA and YSYEKL. The chain's CDR3 is CASSQVVVSGGPYEQYF. CDR3 in DNA: TGCGCCAGCAGCCAAGTGGTTGTCTCGGGGGGGCCCTACGAGCAGTACTTC.

The V and J genes are TRBV15 and TRBJ1-3, with D possibly matching TRBD1 (6 bases). V was pared by 0 bases and J by 6 bases, with 9 bases between. Germline values: CDR1 LNHNV, CDR2 YYDKDF (reference sequence). The CDR3 extends over 14 amino acids. CDR3 DNA sequence: TGTGCCACCAGCAGAGACCCAGGGGCAAACACCATATATTTT. Residues: CATSRDPGANTIYF.

This chain connects TRBV21-1 to TRBJ2-2. TRBV21-1 is termed a pseudogene. The CDR3 is made up of 16 amino acids. CDR3 DNA: TGTGCCAGCAGCAAAAAGAGGGGGGCCAACACCGGGGAGCTGTTTTTT. This translates into CASSKKRGANTGELFF.

The CDR3 loop reads CASSPKGRTGGDEQFF. CDR3 nucleotide sequence: TGCGCCAGCAGTCCCAAAGGGAGGACAGGGGGGGATGAGCAGTTCTTC. This rearrangement joins TRBV5-1 to TRBJ2-1; 10 bases fit TRBD1. With V trimmed by 5 bases and J by 8 bases, 13 bases remained unmatched. The CDR3 has 16 residues. Germline loops: CDR1 SGHRS, CDR2 YFSETQ. Using reference TRBV5-1 and TRBJ2-1 for the parts outside the CDR3, the full variable domain is KAGVTQTPRYLIKTRGQQVTLSCSPISGHRSVSWYQQTPGQGLQFLFEYFSETQRNKGNFPGRFSGRQFSNSRSEMNVSTLELGDSALYLCASSPKGRTGGDEQFFGPGTRLTVL.

The chain employs TRBV5-4 and TRBJ2-6; D is uncertain. Trimming took off 0 bases at V and 1 base at J, with 14 bases between the two ends. Germline V gene sequence: CDR1 SGHNT, CDR2 YYREEE (reference sequence). The CDR3 runs 18 residues. This chain's CDR3 is CASSLVLGLKSGANVLTF. The CDR3 DNA reads TGTGCCAGCAGCTTGGTATTGGGATTAAAGTCTGGGGCCAACGTCCTGACTTTC.